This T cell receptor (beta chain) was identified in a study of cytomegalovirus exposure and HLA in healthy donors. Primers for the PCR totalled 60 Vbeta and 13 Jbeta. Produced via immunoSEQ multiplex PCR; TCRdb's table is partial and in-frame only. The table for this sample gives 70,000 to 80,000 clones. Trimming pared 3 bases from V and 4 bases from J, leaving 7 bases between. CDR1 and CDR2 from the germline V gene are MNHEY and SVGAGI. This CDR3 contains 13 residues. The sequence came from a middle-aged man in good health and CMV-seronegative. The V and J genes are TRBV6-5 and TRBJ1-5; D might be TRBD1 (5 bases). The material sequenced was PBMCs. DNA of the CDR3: TGTGCCAGCAGTTATGGGGGGAATCAGCCCCAGCATTTT. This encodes CASSYGGNQPQHF.